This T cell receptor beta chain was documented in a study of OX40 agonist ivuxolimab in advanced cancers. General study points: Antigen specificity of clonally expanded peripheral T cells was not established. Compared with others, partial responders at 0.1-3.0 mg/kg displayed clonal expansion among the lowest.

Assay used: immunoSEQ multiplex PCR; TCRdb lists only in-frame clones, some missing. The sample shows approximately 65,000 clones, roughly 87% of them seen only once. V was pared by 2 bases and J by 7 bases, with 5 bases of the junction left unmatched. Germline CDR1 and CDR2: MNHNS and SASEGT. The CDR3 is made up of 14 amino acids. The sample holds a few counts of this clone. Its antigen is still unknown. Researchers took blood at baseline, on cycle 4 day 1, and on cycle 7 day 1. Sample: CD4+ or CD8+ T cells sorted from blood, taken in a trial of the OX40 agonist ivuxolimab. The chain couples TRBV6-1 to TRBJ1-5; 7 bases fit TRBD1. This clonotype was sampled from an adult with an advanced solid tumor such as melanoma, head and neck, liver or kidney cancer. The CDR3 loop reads CASSERGLGQPQHF. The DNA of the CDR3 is TGTGCCAGCAGTGAAAGGGGGCTTGGACAGCCCCAGCATTTT.